This T cell receptor (beta chain) was found in a study of Ad26.COV2.S vaccination and SARS-CoV-2 variants. Study as a whole: Recipients of Ad26.COV2.S got it intramuscularly, once or twice 56 days apart.

Clones were sequenced by immunoSEQ multiplex PCR, and TCRdb holds only the in-frame ones, with some missing. The sample records roughly 700,000 clones, about 90% being singletons. Treatment reported: 15 to 20 received Ad26.COV2.S at low or high dose, single or two shots; roughly five received placebo; per-sample allocation not given. At day 63 after the first vaccine or placebo injection, samples were drawn. The V gene's germline CDR1 is LGHNA and CDR2 YSLEER. Unmatched junction bases numbered 6, after V lost 3 bases and J lost 3 bases. The CDR3 sequence is 15 residues long. This rearrangement joins TRBV4-3 to TRBJ1-2, with 8 bases lining up with TRBD1. The clonotype originates from a person between 18 and 65 years old who received the Ad26.COV2.S COVID-19 vaccine or a placebo. Specimen: peripheral blood, collected in a trial of Ad26.COV2.S vaccine versus placebo. CDR3 region: CASSQTDRGDYGYTF. The DNA for the CDR3 is TGCGCCAGCAGCCAGACCGACAGGGGTGACTATGGCTACACCTTC.